This TCR beta chain derives from a study of PD-1 blockade in classical Hodgkin lymphoma. Study outcomes and limitations: CD8+ TCR diversity did not rise significantly by C4D1, unlike CD4+.

Each patient relapsed following autologous stem cell transplantation, and prior brentuximab vedotin exposure differed. Patients reached a best response of complete response, partial response or progressive disease. Concerning this clone: Antigen: not known.

V lost 9 bases, J lost 8 bases, and 7 bases lay in between. The CDR3 spans 9 residues. CDR1 is MDHEN, CDR2 SYDVKM, per germline. Profiling relied on immunoSEQ multiplex PCR, and the TCRdb table lists in-frame clones only, not all of them. The sample holds 95,000 to 100,000 clones, approximately 90% seen once. This sequence originates from a human donor with classical Hodgkin lymphoma. The J gene is TRBJ1-1, the V gene TRBV28; D call uncertain. Sequencing was performed on peripheral blood mononuclear cells (PBMCs), taken before the second cycle of nivolumab. The CDR3 region has the DNA TGTGCCAGTGGGATAGAAGCTTTCTTT. Amino acids: CASGIEAFF.